The clone carrying this TCR beta chain was seen only a few times. Its antigen is unidentified. Primed by a sample-barcoded 5' primer and a J-beta primer mix, a second PCR proceeded for 7 to 11 cycles. One entry per CDR3 protein results from TCRdb running MiXCR on the 5' RACE reads. The table has around 600,000 distinct CDR3 sequences, roughly 43% seen once. The V and J ends lost 6 bases and 1 base, in that order; junction bases with no gene match: 3. CDR1 is MDHEN and CDR2 is SYDVKM in the germline V gene. The CDR3 totals 14 residues. There were healthy Caucasian individuals from Russia, aged roughly 6 to 90, serving as donors. This sample is part of a study of blood T cells in healthy people across ages. Study conclusions and caveats: It was the long-lived donors that had more naive CD4+ cells and higher diversity than aged donors.

The sequence was obtained from a man older than 75 in good health. Sample: blood. The chain links TRBV28 to TRBJ2-7; 10 bases fit TRBD1. The CDR3 DNA reads TGTGCCAGCAGGGGACAGGGGTCATCCTACGAGCAGTACTTC. Its protein is CASRGQGSSYEQYF. Variable domain in full (rest from reference TRBV28 and TRBJ2-7): DVKVTQSSRYLVKRTGEKVFLECVQDMDHENMFWYRQDPGLGLRLIYFSYDVKMKEKGDIPEGYSVSREKKERFSLILESASTNQTSMYLCASRGQGSSYEQYFGPGTRLTVT.